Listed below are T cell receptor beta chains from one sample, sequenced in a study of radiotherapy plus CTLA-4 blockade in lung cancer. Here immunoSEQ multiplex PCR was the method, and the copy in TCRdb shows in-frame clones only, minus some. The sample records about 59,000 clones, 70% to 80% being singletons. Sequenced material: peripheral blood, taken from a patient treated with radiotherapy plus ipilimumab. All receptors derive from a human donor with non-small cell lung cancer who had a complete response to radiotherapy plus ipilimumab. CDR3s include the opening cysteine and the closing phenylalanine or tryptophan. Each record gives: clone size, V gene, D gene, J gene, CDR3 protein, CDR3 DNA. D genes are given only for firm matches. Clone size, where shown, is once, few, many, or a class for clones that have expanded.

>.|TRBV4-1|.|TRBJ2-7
CASSQETRAGAEQYF
TGCGCCAGCAGCCAAGAAACAAGGGCAGGGGCCGAGCAGTACTTC
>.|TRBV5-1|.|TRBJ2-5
CASSFLGGAQETQYF
TGCGCCAGCAGCTTTTTAGGGGGGGCGCAAGAGACCCAGTACTTC
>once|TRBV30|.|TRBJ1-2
CAWSNRDSGYYGYTF
TGTGCCTGGAGCAACCGGGACTCGGGGTACTATGGCTACACCTTC
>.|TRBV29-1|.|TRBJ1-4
CSVVYREKLFF
TGCAGCGTTGTGTACAGGGAAAAACTGTTTTTT
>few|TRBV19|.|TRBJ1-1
CASSHRDLNRVGLGGTEAFF
TGTGCCAGTAGCCACCGGGATCTAAACAGGGTAGGTTTGGGTGGCACTGAAGCTTTCTTT
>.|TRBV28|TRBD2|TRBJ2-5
CASSLSSGLIETQYF
TGTGCCAGCAGTTTATCTTCGGGACTAATAGAGACCCAGTACTTC
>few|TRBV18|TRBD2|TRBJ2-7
CASSPRLASEQYF
TGTGCCAGCTCACCACGACTAGCTAGCGAGCAGTACTTC
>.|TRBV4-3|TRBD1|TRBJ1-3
CASSHLTGGIGNTIYF
TGCGCCAGCAGCCATTTAACAGGGGGCATTGGAAACACCATATATTTT
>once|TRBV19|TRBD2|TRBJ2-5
CASSAGLAGQGETQYF
TGTGCCAGTAGTGCCGGACTAGCGGGGCAGGGGGAGACCCAGTACTTC
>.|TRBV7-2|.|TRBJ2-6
CASSPREAGANVLTF
TGTGCCAGCAGCCCCAGGGAGGCTGGGGCCAACGTCCTGACTTTC